This T cell receptor (beta chain) was identified in a study of blood T cell repertoires in COVID-19. Original data processing: By means of reference gene primer amplification, nucleated cell counts were estimated. Clones were read by immunoSEQ multiplex PCR, and TCRdb kept only the in-frame ones, dropping some. Clone size and V and J calls were adopted from that table, with D and trimming inferred from the DNA. The sample carries roughly 250,000 clones, 88% recorded once. This TCR derives from a man in his sixties who had recovered from COVID-19. Material for sequencing was peripheral blood.

The CDR3: CASSSRLAGNQETQYF. The CDR3 DNA is TGTGCCAGCAGCTCAAGACTAGCGGGGAACCAAGAGACCCAGTACTTC. The chain couples TRBV7-2 to TRBJ2-5, with 11 bases aligning to TRBD2. CDR1 and CDR2 from the germline V gene are SGHTA and FQGNSA. The CDR3 extends over 16 amino acids. J lost 0 bases, V lost 4 bases, and 4 bases had no gene match. The full variable domain, its missing parts supplied by reference TRBV7-2 and TRBJ2-5, is GAGVSQSPSNKVTEKGKDVELRCDPISGHTALYWYRQSLGQGLEFLIYFQGNSAPDKSGLPSDRFSAERTGGSVSTLTIQRTQQEDSAVYLCASSSRLAGNQETQYFGPGTRLLVL.